This T cell receptor (beta chain) was documented in a study of cytomegalovirus exposure and HLA in healthy donors (dated by TCRdb to between 2016 and 2019). Broadly, across the study: In an earlier analysis of several hundred of the donors, approximately 260 Gb of sequence data and just under 120 million unique TCR beta sequences from 180 million or so T cells were reported. A later analysis re-examined previously published TCR beta repertoires from 610 or so donors and added high-resolution HLA genotyping to investigate patterns of TCR occurrence. HLA typing covered class I and class II loci at four-digit resolution. Genome-wide SNP genotypes for about 60% of the roughly 700 donors were used in a later genetic analysis, which treated that subset as a discovery cohort. Among 398 genotyped donors of the cohort, an average of about 240,000 unique TCR beta nucleotide sequences were sequenced per donor, around a sixth of them non-productive. Rather than drawing on any new phenotypic data, the later analysis identified candidate immune exposures from TCR beta sequences and the way those sequences occurred across donors. The number of donors typed differed by locus, with about 629-630 for A, B, C, DRB1 and DQB1, approximately 500 for DQA1, some 570 for DPA1, and some 450 for DPB1. Using immunosequencing, the study profiled T cell repertoires from about 620 subjects and related those repertoires to cytomegalovirus serostatus. Four or five DR-DQ haplotypes were handled as single units for association and clustering because linkage in the cohort was strong. To predict cytomegalovirus infection status, the study brought together high-throughput TCR immunosequencing, statistical association of individual TCRs with disease status, and machine learning. All discovery cohort repertoires had been generated using a single sequencing platform. In an earlier analysis of 587 of the donors, high-throughput TCR beta sequencing was used to judge whether each TCR beta V gene segment behaved as functional or pseudogenic. The study aimed to test whether signatures of past pathogen exposure could be identified by cataloging public T cell receptors. An early release that covered some 640 HLA-typed donors contained approximately 300 gigabases of sequencing data and around 85 million unique TCR sequences. Among the roughly 370 genotyped donors, approximately 81% belonged to the genetic ancestry cluster associated with self-reported Caucasian donors. Alongside the repertoire data, information on donor age, sex, ethnicity and CMV serostatus was compiled. Along with the approximately 700-subject first cohort, a separate validation cohort of 120 different subjects was used. Paper-wide results and their limitations: Linkage disequilibrium might explain the correlated functional status among segregating V segments, but an unknown experimental factor could not be ruled out. When HLA alleles, especially DR and DQ, strongly co-occurred, attributing TCR associations to individual alleles was difficult. Several of the top co-occurrence clusters appeared to be linked to parvovirus B19, influenza, CMV and Epstein-Barr virus, according to a later analysis. The presence/absence analyses assumed that sequencing depth was roughly uniform across donors, and that assumption may not be true. The authors suggested that the approach could potentially be extended to other disease states and immunological phenotypes. An association between a missense DCLRE1C variant and V-gene and J-gene trimming of TCR beta chains was found in a later genetic analysis and replicated in an independent cohort. A later analysis associated about 17,000 TCR beta sequences with specific HLA alleles at a false discovery rate of 0.05. Most CMV-associated TCR beta chains appeared to be HLA-restricted in a later analysis, and the HLA associations seemed to be driven largely by CMV exposure. The classifier was reported to diagnose cytomegalovirus status with high specificity and sensitivity in both the original and validation cohorts. Most TCR sequences were observed very rarely across donors, whereas some public TCRs were present in many individuals. The sequencing pipeline was judged likely to have produced a cluster of highly shared sequence variants as a technical artifact. This cohort had only TCR beta chains sequenced, and the lack of alpha or paired-chain data limited which features could be detected. A further reported finding was that TCR beta sequences accurately predicted the HLA-A and HLA-B alleles for most subjects in the first cohort. According to a later genetic analysis, donors in an Asian-associated ancestry cluster had fewer N-insertions in productive TCRs than the approximately 670-donor mean. In the study, about 150 TCR beta chains were listed as associated with cytomegalovirus. CMV serostatus was the only immune exposure information available for the cohort. In a later analysis, HLA-associated TCR beta chains showed more clonal expansion and lower generation probabilities than non-associated chains that were equally common. An earlier analysis of approximately 570 of the donors showed that most TCR beta V segments appeared in productive rearrangements either about 87% or about 30% of the time, which broadly matched IMGT annotations. In vitro tests confirmed that a few of the cytomegalovirus-associated TCR beta chains recognize cytomegalovirus antigens. The 87-base-pair reads could not distinguish some IMGT-functional V segments, including TRBV6-2 and TRBV6-3, so those segments were excluded. Because HLA typing was unavailable for some donors at each locus, only the typed subset was used in association tests. In a later analysis, the rate of TCR association differed among HLA loci, with DRB1 alleles having the most associated TCRs and HLA-C alleles having the fewest. Because counts were too low, about 18 rarely observed V segments, including chromosome 9 orphons, were excluded from the earlier analysis of 500 to 700 of the donors.

The cysteine opens and the phenylalanine closes a CDR3 of 11 amino acids. Just the 33-base CDR3 DNA is kept, in frame starting at base 1. The junction carries 9 bases between V and J, which are trimmed by 6 bases and 4 bases respectively. CDR1 and CDR2 (SQVTM, ANQGSEA) derive from the germline V gene. In total, fewer than 750 healthy bone marrow donors made up the cohort. At the time of sampling, all cohort members were nominally healthy, though unrecorded immune exposures were likely present. The donor tested CMV seropositive and was one of the 289 seropositive cohort members. A peripheral blood sample was collected from each donor, and TCR beta sequencing was performed on peripheral blood mononuclear cells. Genomic DNA extraction from the blood cell samples was performed with the Qiagen DNeasy Blood Extraction Kit. This clone was recorded a few times. It has no known antigen specificity. No much larger clone is present one base from it, and per-base qualities are unavailable.

Preparation of the library involved the immunoSEQ multiplex PCR assay. A mixture of 60 forward primers for TCR Vbeta segments and 13 reverse primers for TCR Jbeta segments was used in the multiplex PCR. A multiplex PCR assay on genomic DNA amplified the CDR3 region of rearranged TCR beta genes. The Illumina HiSeq System was used to sequence the amplified TCR beta libraries as 87-base-pair reads. In the authors' own workflow: A later analysis counted 75 million to 100 million unique TCR beta chains across the 650 to 800 repertoires, and 10 million to 12 million of these chains were shared by at least two donors. To remove PCR and sequencing errors, raw reads were error-corrected and collapsed into unique sequences using a nearest-neighbor algorithm that merged closely related sequences. To assign V, D and J gene segments, CDR3 sequences were aligned to IMGT reference sequences. Each retained sequence needed at least a six-nucleotide match to both a V gene segment and a J gene segment. Rearrangements were called productive when the CDR3 lacked stop codons and stayed in frame with V and J; all others were non-productive. Following IMGT convention, CDR3 was defined as the stretch from the second conserved V-encoded cysteine to the conserved J-encoded phenylalanine. Sequences without an unambiguous match to a single V gene segment were excluded from the earlier analysis of about 630 of the donors. In an earlier analysis of some 590 of the donors, a V segment was called functional when productive rearrangements were above 56.7%, and segregating when the standard deviation between donors exceeded 5%. A statistical classification framework was developed to diagnose cytomegalovirus status using the catalog of TCR beta chain sequences. In a later analysis, V and J genes were assigned by comparing TCR nucleotide sequences against IMGT/GENE-DB human TR gene sequences. The TCRdist pipeline was used in a later analysis to assign CDR3 sequences and most-parsimonious VDJ recombination scenarios. In a later analysis, each TCR beta chain was defined by its CDR3 amino acid sequence together with its V-gene family, and reads without a unique V-gene family were excluded. A later analysis removed 500 to 600 highly shared, low-generation-probability nucleotide sequences to deal with suspected cross-contamination and a sequencing artifact. In a later analysis, a clonal expansion index for each public chain was calculated from normalized within-repertoire ranks of inferred template counts. In a later analysis, generation probabilities were computed using a VDJ recombination model fitted to out-of-frame rearrangements, and the results were checked against IGoR. In a later analysis, TCR-TCR, TCR-HLA and TCR-CMV co-occurrence was scored with hypergeometric tests, and a repertoire-size bias correction was applied to TCR pairs. False discovery rates were estimated in a later analysis by permuting HLA or CMV assignments 20 times. A later analysis grouped co-occurring TCRs with DBSCAN, adding TCRdist sequence similarity when clustering within HLA-allele-positive subsets. For co-occurrence clustering, repertoires with fewer than 30,000 or more than 120,000 public chains were excluded, along with five repertoires with anomalous nucleotide sharing. Entries here come from immuneACCESS through TCRdb and include only in-frame sequences with V and J called. Some clones fail to appear in such tables; in the studies checked, an unresolved V gene covers under half of the shortfall, and the cause of the remainder is unknown. V and J calls and clone size follow that table, whereas D and trimming were derived from the DNA. This sample is represented by 85,000 to 100,000 clones; approximately 72% of them were singletons. The top ten clonotypes cover approximately 6.4% of the sample.

This sequence was found in a man in his forties or fifties in good health and CMV-seropositive. Material: PBMCs. The sequence links TRBV29-1 to TRBJ2-5; the D segment could be TRBD2, given 6 matching bases. The sequence in DNA is TGCAGCGTCCGACTAGGAGAGACCCAGTACTTC. Translated, this gives CSVRLGETQYF.